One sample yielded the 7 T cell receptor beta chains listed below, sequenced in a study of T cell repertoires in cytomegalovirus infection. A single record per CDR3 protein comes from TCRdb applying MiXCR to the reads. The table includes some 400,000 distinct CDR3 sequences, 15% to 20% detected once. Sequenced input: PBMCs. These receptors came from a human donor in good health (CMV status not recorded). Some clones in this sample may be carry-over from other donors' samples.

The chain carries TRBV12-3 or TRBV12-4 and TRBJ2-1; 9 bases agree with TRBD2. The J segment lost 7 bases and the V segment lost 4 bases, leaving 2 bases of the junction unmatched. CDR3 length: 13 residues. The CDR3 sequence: CASSSTSGNEQFF. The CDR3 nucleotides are TGTGCCAGCAGTTCAACTAGCGGGAATGAGCAGTTCTTC.

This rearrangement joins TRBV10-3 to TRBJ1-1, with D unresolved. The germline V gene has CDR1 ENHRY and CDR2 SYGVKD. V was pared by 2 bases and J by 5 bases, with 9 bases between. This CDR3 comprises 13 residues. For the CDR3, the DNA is TGTGCCATCAGTGAGGAACAGACAACTGAAGCTTTCTTT. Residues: CAISEEQTTEAFF.

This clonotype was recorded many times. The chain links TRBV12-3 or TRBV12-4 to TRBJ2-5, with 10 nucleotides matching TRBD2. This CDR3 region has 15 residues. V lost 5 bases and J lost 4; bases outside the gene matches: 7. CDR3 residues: CASSPPAGGGETQYF. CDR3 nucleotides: TGTGCCAGCAGTCCCCCAGCGGGAGGGGGAGAGACCCAGTACTTC.

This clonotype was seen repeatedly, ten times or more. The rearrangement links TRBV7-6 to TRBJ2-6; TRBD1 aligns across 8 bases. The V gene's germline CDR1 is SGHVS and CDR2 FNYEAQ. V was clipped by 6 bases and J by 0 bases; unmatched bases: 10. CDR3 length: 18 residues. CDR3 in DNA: TGTGCCAGCAGGAAACTTGGGACAGGTGTCTCTGGGGCCAACGTCCTGACTTTC. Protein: CASRKLGTGVSGANVLTF.

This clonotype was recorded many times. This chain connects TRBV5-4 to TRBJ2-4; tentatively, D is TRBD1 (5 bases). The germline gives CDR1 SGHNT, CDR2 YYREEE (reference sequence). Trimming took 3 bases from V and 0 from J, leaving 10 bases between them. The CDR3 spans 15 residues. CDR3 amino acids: CASSSDSLAKNIQYF. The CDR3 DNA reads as TGTGCCAGCAGCTCTGACAGTCTAGCCAAAAACATTCAGTACTTC.

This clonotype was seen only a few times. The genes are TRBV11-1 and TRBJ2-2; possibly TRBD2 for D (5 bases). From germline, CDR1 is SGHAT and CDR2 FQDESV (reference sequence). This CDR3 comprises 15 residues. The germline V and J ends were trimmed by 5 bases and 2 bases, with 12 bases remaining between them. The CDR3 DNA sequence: TGTGCCAGCAGCACTACGGGATCAAACACCGGGGAGCTGTTTTTT. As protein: CASSTTGSNTGELFF.

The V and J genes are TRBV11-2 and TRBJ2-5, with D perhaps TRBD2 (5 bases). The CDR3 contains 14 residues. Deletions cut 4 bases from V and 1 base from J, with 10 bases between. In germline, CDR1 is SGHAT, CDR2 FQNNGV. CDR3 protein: CASSYRGSQETQYF. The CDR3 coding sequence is TGTGCCAGCAGCTACCGGGGATCCCAAGAGACCCAGTACTTC.